This T cell receptor beta chain was sequenced for a study of tumor-infiltrating lymphocytes in oesophageal squamous cell carcinoma. This clonotype was counted ten times or more. TCRdb re-called the PCR reads with MiXCR, one entry per CDR3 protein. This sample has more than 15,000 distinct CDR3 sequences, with 35% to 45% found just once. CDR1 and CDR2 (germline): SGHTA, FQGTGA. V lost 5 bases to trimming and J lost 7 bases; unmatched junction nucleotides: 8. The CDR3 spans 15 residues. The origin of this receptor is a female donor with esophageal squamous cell carcinoma. The chain is built from TRBV7-3 and TRBJ2-7; 13 positions match TRBD2. The sample was normal esophageal tissue next to the tumor. Here the CDR3 reads CASSTSGTSGNEQYF. The CDR3 DNA is TGTGCCAGCAGCACCTCCGGGACTAGCGGGAATGAGCAGTACTTC.